This T cell receptor beta chain was identified during a study of T cell repertoires in cytomegalovirus infection. Study overall: Use of recently identified HLA-C-restricted and well-studied HLA-B-restricted CMV epitopes was part of the study.

TCRdb re-analysed the reads in MiXCR, keeping a single row per CDR3 protein. This table has some 920,000 distinct CDR3 sequences, around 31% appearing once. This clonotype was found once. As yet, its antigen is unknown. The specimen was cultured CD8+ T cells from PBMCs, collected from culture after CMV antigen stimulation. The receptor comes from a human donor in good health (CMV status not recorded). Some clones in this sample may be carry-over from other donors' samples.

The CDR3 reads CASSFHREETQYF. The CDR3 region has the DNA TGTGCCAGCAGCTTCCATCGGGAGGAGACCCAGTACTTC. The chain uses TRBV7-9 and TRBJ2-5, with a possible D match to TRBD2 (6 bases). The V end lost 3 bases, the J end lost 5 bases, and 10 bases lay between the germline ends. CDR3 length: 13 amino acids. The germline gives CDR1 SEHNR, CDR2 FQNEAQ (reference sequence).